This entry lists 27 T cell receptor beta chains sequenced from one sample in a study of shared clonotypes between healthy human individuals. Clones were read by immunoSEQ multiplex PCR, and TCRdb kept only the in-frame ones, dropping some. This table holds about 1.1 million clones, more than 75% found once. The sequenced material came from memory CD4+ T cells from PBMCs. As to subset: CD45RA-negative fraction. All receptors come from a man aged 18 to 30 in good health. Some clones in this sample may be carry-over from other donors' samples.

This clone was detected only once. V gene TRBV30 combines with J gene TRBJ2-1; 8 bases line up with TRBD2. V lost 2 bases and J lost 2; bases outside the gene matches: 11. The CDR3 runs to 17 residues. Per the germline V gene, CDR1 is GTSNPN and CDR2 is SVGIG (reference sequence). CDR3: CAWSPPVAGGPYNEQFF. CDR3 DNA: TGTGCCTGGAGTCCTCCTGTGGCGGGAGGTCCCTACAATGAGCAGTTCTTC.

The rearrangement uses TRBV5-1 and TRBJ2-3; 7 bases line up with TRBD1. Germline values: CDR1 SGHRS, CDR2 YFSETQ. The CDR3 consists of 13 residues. Trimming took 4 bases from V and 6 from J; bases not matched to a gene: 5. The DNA of the CDR3 is TGCGCCAGCAGCCTAACAGGGGTGGATACGCAGTATTTT. This translates into CASSLTGVDTQYF.

This clone was picked up a small number of times. Distinct nucleotide sequences in the sample also encode this CDR3. The CDR3 region is CASSERRTPGTQYF. The CDR3 DNA reads as TGTGCCAGCAGCGAAAGGAGGACGCCGGGGACCCAGTACTTC. The chain uses TRBV25-1 and TRBJ2-5; perhaps TRBD2 as D (5 bases). Trimming cost V 6 bases and J 7 bases, with 18 bases left between them. The length of the CDR3 is 14 residues. Per the germline V gene, CDR1 is MGHDK and CDR2 is SYGVNS.

On this clone: Other DNA variants within this sample encode the same CDR3. This CDR3 reads CASRLGEQYF. In DNA, the CDR3 is TGTGCCAGCAGATTGGGCGAGCAGTACTTC. The rearrangement joins TRBV2 to TRBJ2-7; D is uncertain. The CDR3 length is 10 residues. CDR1 and CDR2 from the germline V gene are SNHLY and FYNNEI. V shed 6 bases and J shed 6 bases, with 6 bases lying between them.

The chain recombines TRBV5-1 with TRBJ2-1; D might be TRBD1 or TRBD2, each matching 5 bases. V was clipped by 4 bases and J by 10 bases, with 12 bases between them. Germline-derived CDR1 and CDR2 are SGHRS and YFSETQ. This CDR3 comprises 12 residues. The CDR3 DNA reads as TGCGCCAGCAGCCCGGGCCGGGACGAGCAGTTCTTC. This encodes CASSPGRDEQFF. The variable domain in full, with the rest retrieved from reference TRBV5-1 and TRBJ2-1, is KAGVTQTPRYLIKTRGQQVTLSCSPISGHRSVSWYQQTPGQGLQFLFEYFSETQRNKGNFPGRFSGRQFSNSRSEMNVSTLELGDSALYLCASSPGRDEQFFGPGTRLTVL.

This sequence joins TRBV4-2 and TRBJ2-7; the match to TRBD2 covers 9 bases. Germline values: CDR1 LGHNA, CDR2 YNFKEQ. The CDR3 totals 15 residues. V lost 4 bases to trimming and J lost 3 bases; unmatched junction nucleotides: 7. The CDR3 DNA follows: TGTGCCAGCAGCCGTAGCCGGACTAGCGACTACGAGCAGTACTTC. This translates into CASSRSRTSDYEQYF.

The chain is built from TRBV5-1 and TRBJ2-5, with D maybe TRBD2 (5 bases). Trimming left V 1 base short and J 4 bases short, with 14 bases between. CDR1 and CDR2 (germline): SGHRS, YFSETQ. This CDR3 contains 15 residues. The CDR3 bases are TGCGCCAGCAGCTTGAACAGAGGGTCAGGAGAGACCCAGTACTTC. This encodes CASSLNRGSGETQYF. Full variable domain (remainder filled in from reference TRBV5-1 and TRBJ2-5): KAGVTQTPRYLIKTRGQQVTLSCSPISGHRSVSWYQQTPGQGLQFLFEYFSETQRNKGNFPGRFSGRQFSNSRSEMNVSTLELGDSALYLCASSLNRGSGETQYFGPGTRLLVL.

This clone turned up a few times. This rearrangement joins TRBV7-7 to TRBJ1-3, with a weak D call TRBD1 (5 bases). Between the trimmed V and J ends, which lost 5 bases and 2 bases, there was a span of 10 bases. CDR1 SSHAT and CDR2 FNYEAQ come from the germline V gene (reference sequence). The CDR3 is made up of 14 amino acids. CDR3 region: CASSPDMAGNTIYF. CDR3 coding DNA: TGTGCCAGCAGCCCGGACATGGCTGGAAACACCATATATTTT.

The V and J genes are TRBV28 and TRBJ2-2, with 9 positions matching TRBD1. Germline-derived CDR1 and CDR2 are MDHEN and SYDVKM. The CDR3 extends over 15 amino acids. V shed 2 bases, J shed 6 bases, and the junction held 4 bases outside the gene matches. This chain's CDR3 is CASSLGDRVAGELFF. The CDR3 nucleotides read TGTGCCAGCAGTTTAGGGGACAGGGTTGCCGGGGAGCTGTTTTTT.

Details on this clone: Germline and junction disagree at one end, which may indicate a read error. V is TRBV14 and J is TRBJ2-7, with D perhaps given as TRBD1 or TRBD2 (5 bases each). CDR3 length equals 12 residues. Per the germline V gene, CDR1 is SGHDN and CDR2 is FVKESK. In nucleotides, the CDR3 is TGTGCCAGCAGCCAAGATCGGGGCAAGTACCGCTTC. Protein product: CASSQDRGKYRF.

The chain carries TRBV11-2 and TRBJ2-5; D is ambiguous. This CDR3 has 15 residues. Germline V gives CDR1 SGHAT, CDR2 FQNNGV. Trimming took off 0 bases at V and 1 base at J, with 9 bases between the two ends. The CDR3 DNA reads as TGTGCCAGCAGCTTAGATGGTAAAGCCCAAGAGACCCAGTACTTC. Translation gives CASSLDGKAQETQYF.

A remark on this clone: The same CDR3 arises from other DNA sequences in this sample as well. J is TRBJ1-1 and V is TRBV20-1; no clear D. The ends were cut back, 3 bases at V and 2 bases at J, with 4 bases in the middle. Germline CDR1 reads DFQATT; CDR2 reads SNEGSKA (reference sequence). CDR3 length: 11 amino acids. The CDR3, as DNA: TGCAGTGCTAGTACCAACACTGAAGCTTTCTTT. Residues: CSASTNTEAFF.

The chain joins TRBV29-1 to TRBJ2-3; 8 nucleotides agree with TRBD2. Germline V gene lookup returns CDR1 SQVTM and CDR2 ANQGSEA. Trimming removed 6 bases from V and 0 bases from J; junction bases left unmatched: 11. This CDR3 region has 16 residues. The CDR3: CSVSGLAATSTDTQYF. CDR3 DNA: TGCAGCGTATCCGGACTAGCTGCAACTAGCACAGATACGCAGTATTTT.

The chain employs TRBV10-1 and TRBJ2-5, with 9 nucleotides matching TRBD2. CDR1 is WNHNN, CDR2 SYGVQD, per germline (reference sequence). CDR3 length equals 13 residues. V trimming: 9 bases; J trimming: 2 bases; junction bases outside the gene matches: 4. The CDR3 is CASQLAGQETQYF. In DNA form, the CDR3 reads TGCGCCAGTCAACTAGCGGGTCAAGAGACCCAGTACTTC.

The gene calls are TRBV18 and TRBJ2-5; TRBD2 aligns across 7 bases. CDR3 length equals 13 residues. The germline gives CDR1 KGHSH, CDR2 LQKENI. J gave up 4 bases and V 9 bases, and 8 bases lay outside the gene matches. This CDR3 is CASTRGESETQYF. As DNA, the CDR3 is TGTGCCAGTACTCGGGGGGAGTCAGAGACCCAGTACTTC.

The chain couples TRBV30 to TRBJ1-6, with 10 bases lining up with TRBD1. Trimming removed 3 bases from V and 9 bases from J; junction bases left unmatched: 8. The CDR3 has 15 amino acids. Germline V gene data show CDR1 as GTSNPN and CDR2 as SVGIG (reference sequence). CDR3 sequence (DNA): TGTGCCTGGAGGGACCGGGACAGGGGAACTTCACCCCTCCACTTT. Translating it yields CAWRDRDRGTSPLHF. Looking up the rest from reference TRBV30 and TRBJ1-6 gives the full variable domain: SQTIHQWPATLVQPVGSPLSLECTVEGTSNPNLYWYRQAAGRGLQLLFYSVGIGQISSEVPQNLSASRPQDRQFILSSKKLLLSDSGFYLCAWRDRDRGTSPLHFGNGTRLTVT.

V and J are TRBV18 and TRBJ2-7; 11 nucleotides match TRBD1. The germline V gene encodes CDR1 KGHSH and CDR2 LQKENI. The CDR3 covers 15 residues. J lost 3 bases, V lost 1 base, and 2 bases had no gene match. In nucleotides, the CDR3 is TGTGCCAGCTCACCACTTGGGACAGGGGGCTACGAGCAGTACTTC. It encodes CASSPLGTGGYEQYF.

The CDR3 loop reads CASSESPGQGGSYNEQFF. The CDR3 coding sequence is TGTGCCAGCAGTGAATCCCCCGGACAGGGAGGCTCCTACAATGAGCAGTTCTTC. The genes are TRBV25-1 and TRBJ2-1, with 8 bases lining up with TRBD1. The CDR3 totals 18 residues. Germline V gives CDR1 MGHDK, CDR2 SYGVNS. The V and J ends lost 1 base and 0 bases, in that order; junction bases with no gene match: 8.

About this clone: Other DNA sequences within the sample encode an identical CDR3. The chain combines TRBV11-2 with TRBJ2-1; no reliable D call. The germline gives CDR1 SGHAT, CDR2 FQNNGV. The CDR3 loop spans 13 amino acids. V was pared by 5 bases and J by 2 bases, with 7 bases between. The CDR3 protein is CASSPTPYNEQFF. In DNA, the CDR3 is TGTGCCAGCAGCCCGACACCCTACAATGAGCAGTTCTTC. Based on the CDR3 plus reference TRBV11-2 and TRBJ2-1, the full variable domain is EAGVAQSPRYKIIEKRQSVAFWCNPISGHATLYWYQQILGQGPKLLIQFQNNGVVDDSQLPKDRFSAERLKGVDSTLKIQPAKLEDSAVYLCASSPTPYNEQFFGPGTRLTVL.

This clone was observed at least ten times. The rearrangement joins TRBV29-1 to TRBJ2-1; D is possibly TRBD2 (6 bases). Germline-derived CDR1 and CDR2 are SQVTM and ANQGSEA. CDR3 size: 13 residues. V was cut by 3 bases and J by 7 bases, with 13 bases left in between. The CDR3 DNA follows: TGCAGCGTTGATGAGGGAGGCTTTAATGAGCAGTTCTTC. It yields the protein CSVDEGGFNEQFF.

This chain joins TRBV10-3 and TRBJ1-2, with TRBD1 matching over 8 bases. The CDR3 sequence is 11 residues long. V lost 10 bases and J lost 7; bases outside the gene matches: 5. The V gene's germline CDR1 is ENHRY and CDR2 SYGVKD. CDR3 nucleotide sequence: TGTGCCACCGGGACAGGCAGTGGCTACACCTTC. Its translation: CATGTGSGYTF.

This chain uses TRBV19 with TRBJ2-3, with 7 bases aligning to TRBD1. Germline V CDR1 and CDR2: LNHDA, SQIVND (reference sequence). The V segment lost 6 bases and the J segment 0 bases; nucleotides outside the gene matches: 6. The CDR3 has 15 amino acids. CDR3 amino acids: CASSAQGVSTDTQYF. CDR3 sequence (DNA): TGTGCCAGTAGCGCGCAGGGGGTCAGCACAGATACGCAGTATTTT.

The chain employs TRBV7-8 and TRBJ2-5; 8 bases are shared with TRBD2. This CDR3 is built from 18 residues. The V gene end was trimmed by 3 bases and the J gene end by 1 base; junction bases not matched to a gene: 13. Germline CDR1 and CDR2: SGHVS and FQNEAQ. The CDR3: CASSFSILAGRIQETQYF. The CDR3 DNA sequence: TGTGCCAGCAGCTTTAGTATCCTAGCGGGCAGGATCCAAGAGACCCAGTACTTC.

The table lists this clone with a count of one. J is TRBJ2-7 and V is TRBV11-2; no definite D call. V dropped 4 bases and J dropped 7 bases, with 11 bases sitting between them. Germline-derived CDR1 and CDR2 are SGHAT and FQNNGV. This CDR3 is 12 amino acids long. In nucleotides, the CDR3 is TGTGCCAGCAGCTCCGCCCTGCGTGAGCAGTACTTC. This translates into CASSSALREQYF. The whole variable domain, filled in from reference TRBV11-2 and TRBJ2-7, reads EAGVAQSPRYKIIEKRQSVAFWCNPISGHATLYWYQQILGQGPKLLIQFQNNGVVDDSQLPKDRFSAERLKGVDSTLKIQPAKLEDSAVYLCASSSALREQYFGPGTRLTVT.

The V call is TRBV30, the J call TRBJ1-5; perhaps TRBD1 as D (5 bases). The CDR3 has 14 amino acids. Trimming took off 0 bases at V and 1 base at J, with 7 bases between the two ends. The germline CDR1 and CDR2 sequences are GTSNPN and SVGIG (reference sequence). CDR3 in DNA: TGTGCCTGGAGTGTGCGGGGGAGCAATCAGCCCCAGCATTTT. As protein: CAWSVRGSNQPQHF.

The sample holds many counts of this clone. The chain combines TRBV5-4 with TRBJ2-6; D is perhaps TRBD1 (6 bases). Trimming took off 3 bases at V and 1 base at J, with 14 bases between the two ends. The CDR3 totals 17 residues. Germline CDR1 reads SGHNT; CDR2 reads YYREEE (reference sequence). CDR3 region: CASSSVIQGSGANVLTF. CDR3 nucleotide sequence: TGTGCCAGCAGCTCGGTCATACAGGGATCTGGGGCCAACGTCCTGACTTTC.

Many counts were recorded for this clone. V gene TRBV20-1 combines with J gene TRBJ2-7, with TRBD1 identical over 7 bases. Germline values: CDR1 DFQATT, CDR2 SNEGSKA (reference sequence). The V gene end was trimmed by 6 bases and the J gene end by 9 bases; junction bases not matched to a gene: 5. The CDR3 sequence is 10 residues long. CDR3 sequence reads: CSALKGAQYF. Written as DNA, the CDR3 is TGCAGTGCACTTAAGGGGGCGCAGTACTTC.